A single sample is the source of the 27 T cell receptor beta chains below, sequenced in a study of regulatory T cells in long-lasting Graves disease. Time point meaning: newly diagnosed GD, antithyroid drugs for less than 3 months. TCR sequences were obtained from RNA taken from PBMCs. iRepertoire HTBI primers and Arm-PCR of CDR3 regions built TCR beta libraries. MiXCR, applied by TCRdb to the multiplex PCR reads, yields one record per CDR3 protein. The sample carries roughly 560,000 distinct CDR3 sequences, 15% to 20% recorded once. The same data also contributed to another study, on T cells in Graves' hyperthyroidism and ophthalmopathy.

Here the sequenced sample was peripheral blood mononuclear cells (PBMCs), taken at new diagnosis, from a patient treated with antithyroid drugs. The source is a woman aged 40-60 years with Graves disease.

This clonotype was found a few times. V is TRBV27 and J is TRBJ2-2; TRBD2 agrees at 7 bases. With 6 bases clipped from V and 0 bases from J, the junction kept 4 bases outside the gene matches. CDR1 MNHEY and CDR2 SMNVEV come from the germline V gene (reference sequence). The CDR3 totals 15 residues. CDR3 nucleotides: TGTGCCAGCAGAGTGGGAGGGACGAACACCGGGGAGCTGTTTTTT. Translating it yields CASRVGGTNTGELFF.

V gene TRBV25-1 combines with J gene TRBJ2-7, with 7 bases identical to TRBD1. The CDR3 consists of 12 residues. V lost 5 bases to trimming and J lost 6 bases; unmatched junction nucleotides: 4. CDR1 MGHDK and CDR2 SYGVNS come from the germline V gene. Here the CDR3 reads CASSRAGGEQYF. In DNA, the CDR3 is TGTGCCAGCAGTCGGGCAGGGGGCGAGCAGTACTTC.

The CDR3 spells CASRSTGTNEKLFF. In DNA form, the CDR3 reads TGTGCCAGCAGATCGACAGGGACTAATGAAAAACTGTTTTTT. This chain joins TRBV6-1 and TRBJ1-4; 7 bases match TRBD1. Germline values: CDR1 MNHNS, CDR2 SASEGT. After removal of 6 bases from V and 2 bases from J, the junction contained 3 bases not matched to a gene. This CDR3 is 14 amino acids long.

This chain links TRBV7-9 with TRBJ2-3; D is possibly TRBD2 (5 bases). The CDR3 covers 13 residues. Between the trimmed V and J ends, which lost 5 bases and 4 bases, there was a span of 10 bases. Germline V lookup: CDR1 SEHNR, CDR2 FQNEAQ (reference sequence). CDR3 loop: CASSILSADTQYF. Here the CDR3 DNA reads TGTGCCAGCAGCATTCTTAGCGCAGATACGCAGTATTTT.

The genes are TRBV20-1 and TRBJ2-3; 8 bases match TRBD2. The length of the CDR3 is 13 residues. Looked up from germline, CDR1 is DFQATT and CDR2 is SNEGSKA (reference sequence). CDR3 loop: CREGLDSTDTQYF. The CDR3 DNA reads TGCAGGGAGGGACTAGATAGCACAGATACGCAGTATTTT.

This chain links TRBV7-9 with TRBJ2-2; 9 nucleotides align to TRBD1. The CDR3 runs 16 residues. Germline assignment: CDR1 SEHNR and CDR2 FQNEAQ (reference sequence). V gave up 5 bases and J gave up 4 bases; unmatched junction bases: 8. In nucleotides, the CDR3 is TGTGCCAGCAGCCCCGCGGGACAGGGACTCACCGGGGAGCTGTTTTTT. Encoded protein: CASSPAGQGLTGELFF.

This clonotype was picked up many times. The V gene is TRBV18, the J gene TRBJ2-5; 7 nucleotides match TRBD1. Looked up from germline, CDR1 is KGHSH and CDR2 is LQKENI. This CDR3 contains 12 residues. J gave up 5 bases and V 8 bases, and 5 bases lay outside the gene matches. The CDR3 bases are TGTGCCAGCAAACAGGGGATGGAGACCCAGTACTTC. It translates to CASKQGMETQYF.

This clonotype was detected many times. The V and J genes are TRBV7-2 and TRBJ2-5; 8 bases align to TRBD1. With V trimmed by 0 bases and J by 5 bases, 11 bases remained unmatched. CDR3 length: 17 residues. Germline loops: CDR1 SGHTA, CDR2 FQGNSA. The CDR3 loop is CASSLAPRGPTGETQYF. The CDR3 bases are TGTGCCAGCAGCTTAGCCCCCAGGGGGCCCACGGGGGAGACCCAGTACTTC.

This clonotype has just one count. The chain has TRBV7-9 and TRBJ1-6, with TRBD1 identical over 8 bases. The CDR3 is made up of 16 amino acids. With V trimmed by 5 bases and J by 7 bases, 10 bases remained unmatched. Looked up from germline, CDR1 is SEHNR and CDR2 is FQNEAQ (reference sequence). CDR3: CASSPTAGQENSPLHF. CDR3 in DNA: TGTGCCAGCAGCCCAACGGCGGGACAGGAAAATTCACCCCTCCACTTT.

In its sample, this clonotype was seen a few times. This chain connects TRBV5-1 to TRBJ1-4; weak D call: TRBD1 (5 bases). The CDR3 is made up of 15 amino acids. V lost 0 bases and J lost 3, with 9 bases in between. CDR1 SGHRS and CDR2 YFSETQ come from the germline V gene. The chain's CDR3 is CASSLAPGPNEKLFF. The CDR3 nucleotides read TGCGCCAGCAGCTTGGCCCCAGGGCCTAATGAAAAACTGTTTTTT.

The chain joins TRBV5-5 to TRBJ2-7; 8 positions match TRBD1. This CDR3 region has 14 residues. Trimming removed 5 bases from V and 3 bases from J; junction bases left unmatched: 7. Germline CDR1 reads SGHKS; CDR2 reads YYEKEE (reference sequence). This CDR3 reads CASSRDRTIYEQYF. CDR3 coding DNA: TGTGCCAGCAGTCGGGACAGGACGATCTACGAGCAGTACTTC.

Note on this clonotype: A junction end diverges from the germline sequence, so it may reflect a read error. The V and J genes are TRBV11-3 and TRBJ2-1; D is perhaps TRBD1 or TRBD2 (5 bases each). Germline V lookup: CDR1 SGHNT, CDR2 YENEEA. This CDR3 region has 14 residues. CDR3 bases: TGTGCCAACAGCTTACGGGGCACCTACAATGAGCAGTTCTTC. Protein sequence: CANSLRGTYNEQFF.

This clonotype was detected a few times. The CDR3 sequence: CASSFRWTGLYEKLFF. The CDR3 bases are TGTGCCAGCAGTTTCCGCTGGACAGGGCTTTATGAAAAACTGTTTTTT. The chain links TRBV6-5 to TRBJ1-4, with TRBD1 matching 8 bases. The germline V gene encodes CDR1 MNHEY and CDR2 SVGAGI. The J segment lost 6 bases and the V segment lost 4 bases, leaving 10 bases of the junction unmatched. The CDR3 totals 16 residues.

The chain has TRBV5-1 and TRBJ2-7, with D possibly matching TRBD1 (5 bases). The germline V gene has CDR1 SGHRS and CDR2 YFSETQ. The germline V and J ends were trimmed by 0 bases and 3 bases, with 10 bases remaining between them. The CDR3 consists of 14 residues. The CDR3: CASSLDNRIYEQYF. Here the CDR3 DNA reads TGCGCCAGCAGCTTGGACAACAGGATCTACGAGCAGTACTTC.

In its sample, this clonotype was seen many times. The chain recombines TRBV7-3 with TRBJ1-1; D unclear. This CDR3 is built from 12 residues. Germline V lookup: CDR1 SGHTA, CDR2 FQGTGA. Deletions cut 1 base from V and 7 bases from J, with 7 bases between. Here the CDR3 DNA reads TGTGCCAGCAGCTTAATTTACGGTGAAGCTTTCTTT. It is translated as CASSLIYGEAFF.

This clonotype appeared many times. The rearrangement uses TRBV10-2 and TRBJ1-5, with a tentative D call TRBD1 (6 bases). Germline V gene lookup returns CDR1 WSHSY and CDR2 SAAADI. V was cut by 0 bases and J by 5 bases, with 17 bases left in between. The length of the CDR3 is 17 residues. The CDR3 protein is CASSESNTGRRYQPQHF. The CDR3 coding sequence is TGCGCCAGCAGTGAGTCGAATACAGGGCGGCGGTATCAGCCCCAGCATTTT.

This clonotype was observed at least ten times. V is TRBV5-6 and J is TRBJ2-1, with D possibly TRBD1 on 5 matching bases. Trimming left V 4 bases short and J 6 bases short, with 14 bases between. The length of the CDR3 is 14 residues. From germline, CDR1 is SGHDT and CDR2 YYEEEE. Here the CDR3 reads CASSGARVGNEQFF. As DNA, the CDR3 is TGTGCCAGCAGCGGGGCACGGGTGGGCAATGAGCAGTTCTTC.

This clonotype was detected many times. This sequence joins TRBV3-1 and TRBJ1-6; no firm D call. CDR1 and CDR2 from the germline V gene are LGHDT and YNNKEL (reference sequence). V gave up 0 bases and J gave up 11 bases, with 11 bases separating them. The CDR3 is made up of 14 amino acids. CDR3 nucleotides: TGTGCCAGCAGCCAAGATGAAGGGCGACCACCCCTCCACTTT. This gives the protein CASSQDEGRPPLHF.

The rearrangement uses TRBV3-1 and TRBJ1-2; no reliable D call. The CDR3 covers 13 residues. Between the trimmed V and J ends, which lost 0 bases and 3 bases, there was a span of 5 bases. Germline CDR1 LGHDT, CDR2 YNNKEL (reference sequence). CDR3 in DNA: TGTGCCAGCAGCCAAGATGGGGACTATGGCTACACCTTC. It is translated as CASSQDGDYGYTF.

This clonotype was seen a few times. The rearrangement joins TRBV19 to TRBJ1-2; TRBD1 matches at 7 bases. Germline V gene sequence: CDR1 LNHDA, CDR2 SQIVND (reference sequence). The CDR3 has 15 residues. With V trimmed by 5 bases and J by 2 bases, 8 bases remained unmatched. The CDR3 DNA is TGTGCCAGTAGTTTCACTGGACAGGTAAACTATGGCTACACCTTC. Encoded protein: CASSFTGQVNYGYTF.

This clonotype was seen more than once but under ten times. The J gene is TRBJ1-1, the V gene TRBV20-1; D is ambiguous. V lost 7 bases and J 0 bases, leaving 9 bases between the germline ends. The CDR3 spans 12 residues. Per the germline V gene, CDR1 is DFQATT and CDR2 is SNEGSKA (reference sequence). CDR3 nucleotide sequence: TGCAGTGTCCGCGACCTGAACACTGAAGCTTTCTTT. This sequence encodes CSVRDLNTEAFF.

This clonotype was counted ten times or more. The chain joins TRBV6-1 to TRBJ1-6, with 7 bases identical to TRBD1. Germline V gene lookup returns CDR1 MNHNS and CDR2 SASEGT. This CDR3 region has 14 residues. V shed 7 bases, J shed 8 bases, and the junction held 8 bases outside the gene matches. The CDR3 sequence: CASTPGQPYSPLHF. The CDR3 DNA reads as TGTGCCAGCACACCGGGACAGCCTTATTCACCCCTCCACTTT.

This clonotype was recorded at least ten times. The V and J genes are TRBV6-5 and TRBJ2-4; D unclear. From germline, CDR1 is MNHEY and CDR2 SVGAGI. The ends were cut back, 4 bases at V and 1 base at J, with 14 bases in the middle. The CDR3 has 16 amino acids. CDR3 nucleotide sequence: TGTGCCAGCAGTTCAGACGGACGGGCCGCCAAAAACATTCAGTACTTC. It specifies CASSSDGRAAKNIQYF.

This clonotype was detected many times. This chain links TRBV20-1 with TRBJ1-3, with D uncertain. The germline CDR1 and CDR2 sequences are DFQATT and SNEGSKA (reference sequence). Trimming shortened V by 0 bases and J by 0 bases, and 12 bases separated the two germline ends. This CDR3 region has 16 residues. The CDR3 protein is CSARDLQWSSGNTIYF. DNA of the CDR3: TGCAGTGCTAGAGATCTACAGTGGAGCTCTGGAAACACCATATATTTT.

The genes are TRBV11-3 and TRBJ2-7; D is unresolved. Germline V gene data show CDR1 as SGHNT and CDR2 as YENEEA. This CDR3 is 14 amino acids long. The V and J ends lost 0 bases and 2 bases respectively, with 8 bases between them. CDR3 sequence reads: CASSLEIGPYEQYF. CDR3 bases: TGTGCCAGCAGCTTAGAAATCGGACCCTACGAGCAGTACTTC.

There are many counts of this clonotype. The J gene is TRBJ1-1, the V gene TRBV11-1; a weak D match, TRBD1 (6 bases). CDR1 is SGHAT and CDR2 is FQDESV in the germline V gene (reference sequence). This CDR3 comprises 13 residues. V was pared by 10 bases and J by 4 bases, with 16 bases between. The CDR3 spells CATKQGLGTEAFF. CDR3 sequence (DNA): TGTGCCACCAAGCAGGGGCTGGGCACTGAAGCTTTCTTT.

This clonotype showed up just a few times. The rearrangement joins TRBV13 to TRBJ1-1; a weak D match, TRBD1 (6 bases). The CDR3 extends over 16 amino acids. Trimming pared 5 bases from V and 4 bases from J, leaving 20 bases between. Germline CDR1 and CDR2: PRHDT and FYEKMQ (reference sequence). The CDR3, as DNA: TGTGCCAGCAGCCCCCGGTCGGGGGGGCCGGGCACTGAAGCTTTCTTT. Translating it yields CASSPRSGGPGTEAFF.